This TCR beta chain was retrieved from a study of brain T cells in children with intractable seizures. Whole-study findings and limits: Absence of clones before surgery may stem from lower sequencing depth.

V was trimmed by 0 bases and J by 5 bases, leaving 13 bases between them. Germline V CDR1 and CDR2: KGHDR, SFDVKD. The CDR3 runs 16 residues. Of note for this clone: The antigen is unknown.

Only cases whose brain tissue showed the highest T cell transcript signatures were sequenced. TCRdb keeps only in-frame clones here, not all; method: immunoSEQ multiplex PCR. The sample contains around 70,000 clones, about 92% of which appear only once. The clonotype comes from a boy under two years old with tuberous sclerosis and intractable seizures. J is TRBJ2-1 and V is TRBV24-1; weak D call: TRBD2 (7 bases). Material: peripheral blood, obtained at surgery. CDR3: CATSDLGGARDNEQFF. The DNA for the CDR3 is TGTGCCACCAGTGATTTGGGGGGGGCCAGGGACAATGAGCAGTTCTTC.